This TCR beta chain was sequenced during a study of blood T cell repertoires in COVID-19. The wider study: Some COVID-19 samples were acute and others convalescent; all came from the United States, Italy and Spain.

This clone was observed a single time. This CDR3 has 14 residues. Germline trimming cut 6 bases from V and 3 bases from J; bases unmatched to any gene: 7. CDR1 MDHEN and CDR2 SYDVKM come from the germline V gene. Recruits, aged roughly 18 to 89 years, lived in 20 to 30 US areas. In the authors' workflow: Amplification from reference gene primers served as the basis for estimated nucleated cell counts. Assay: immunoSEQ multiplex PCR; the TCRdb copy retains only in-frame clones and omits some. V and J calls and clone size are as listed in that table; D and trimming were resolved from the DNA. The sample lists 200,000 to 300,000 clones; about 91% were seen once.

This TCR derives from a middle-aged woman with acute COVID-19. The chain carries TRBV28 and TRBJ1-1, with 7 bases lining up with TRBD1. Sequenced sample: PBMCs or T cells enriched from blood (not recorded which). In nucleotides, the CDR3 is TGTGCCAGCAGCTCAGGGGGAGAGGACACTGAAGCTTTCTTT. It is translated as CASSSGGEDTEAFF.